The rows below give T cell receptor beta chains drawn from one sample of a study of blood T cell repertoires in COVID-19. Repertoires were generated with immunoSEQ multiplex PCR, while TCRdb's copy carries only in-frame clones and drops some. The profile shows 150,000 to 200,000 clones, approximately 90% of them singletons. The sequenced sample was peripheral blood. Receptors were obtained from an older man with active or convalescent COVID-19. CDR3s include the opening cysteine and the closing phenylalanine or tryptophan. A D gene is named only where the DNA matches it firmly. The size entry is marked missing in some rows and otherwise reads once, few, many or a size class.

NA	TRBV5-1	NA	TRBJ2-5	CASRGQETQYF	TGCGCCAGCCGGGGCCAAGAGACCCAGTACTTC
NA	TRBV5-1	TRBD1	TRBJ2-7	CASSLTDRALYEQYF	TGCGCCAGCAGCTTAACCGACAGGGCACTCTACGAGCAGTACTTC
NA	TRBV7-6	NA	TRBJ1-4	CASSLGGSRNEKLFF	TGTGCCAGCAGCTTAGGAGGCAGCCGCAATGAAAAACTGTTTTTT
NA	TRBV11-2	TRBD1	TRBJ2-1	CASSMRQGSSYNEQFF	TGTGCCAGCAGCATGAGACAGGGAAGCTCCTACAATGAGCAGTTCTTC
NA	TRBV24-1	NA	TRBJ1-2	CATSDARTEEGNNGYTF	TGTGCCACCAGTGATGCTAGGACGGAGGAGGGCAACAATGGCTACACCTTC
NA	TRBV6-5	NA	TRBJ1-1	CASTKDSPFNTEAFF	TGTGCCAGCACTAAAGACAGCCCGTTTAACACTGAAGCTTTCTTT
NA	TRBV7-7	TRBD2	TRBJ2-1	CASSLGVSGAYNEQFF	TGTGCTAGCAGCTTAGGGGTGAGCGGGGCCTACAATGAGCAGTTCTTC
once	TRBV4-1	TRBD1	TRBJ1-1	CASRPGTGMDTEAFF	TGCGCCAGCAGACCCGGGACAGGGATGGACACTGAAGCTTTCTTT
once	TRBV25-1	TRBD2	TRBJ2-5	CASSELSGGAETQYF	TGTGCCAGCAGTGAGCTTAGCGGGGGGGCTGAGACCCAGTACTTC
NA	TRBV19	NA	TRBJ2-7	CASSRGGGTGPYEQYF	TGTGCCAGTAGTAGAGGAGGGGGCACCGGCCCCTACGAGCAGTACTTC
few	TRBV6-6	TRBD1	TRBJ2-2	CASSRQGTGELFF	TGTGCCAGCAGTCGACAGGGGACCGGGGAGCTGTTTTTT
NA	TRBV5-1	TRBD1	TRBJ1-2	CASSPATGPDGYTF	TGCGCCAGCAGCCCAGCGACAGGGCCGGATGGCTACACCTTC
NA	TRBV27	TRBD2	TRBJ2-7	CASSLRLAGGGEQYF	TGTGCCAGCAGTTTAAGACTAGCGGGAGGGGGCGAGCAGTACTTC
NA	TRBV5-1	TRBD2	TRBJ2-3	CASGSSGGPADTQYF	TGCGCCAGCGGATCTAGCGGGGGTCCGGCAGATACGCAGTATTTT
NA	TRBV7-9	TRBD2	TRBJ2-5	CASSNRGGRAQETQYF	TGTGCCAGCAGCAACCGGGGGGGCAGGGCCCAAGAGACCCAGTACTTC
NA	TRBV4-3	TRBD1	TRBJ2-6	CASSQDGTGGANVLTF	TGCGCCAGCAGCCAAGATGGGACAGGGGGGGCCAACGTCCTGACTTTC
once	TRBV29-1	TRBD1	TRBJ2-1	CSVEGTGVWNEQFF	TGCAGCGTCGAGGGGACAGGTGTGTGGAATGAGCAGTTCTTC